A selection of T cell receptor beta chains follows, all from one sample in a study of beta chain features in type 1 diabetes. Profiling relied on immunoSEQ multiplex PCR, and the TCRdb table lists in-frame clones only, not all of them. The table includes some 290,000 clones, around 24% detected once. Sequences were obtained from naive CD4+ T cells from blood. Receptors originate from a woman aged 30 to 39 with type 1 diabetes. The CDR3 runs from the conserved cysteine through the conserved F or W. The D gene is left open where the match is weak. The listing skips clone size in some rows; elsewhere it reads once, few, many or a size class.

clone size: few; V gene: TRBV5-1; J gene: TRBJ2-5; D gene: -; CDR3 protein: CASSTQGMGETQYF; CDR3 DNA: TGCGCCAGCAGCACGCAGGGTATGGGAGAGACCCAGTACTTC
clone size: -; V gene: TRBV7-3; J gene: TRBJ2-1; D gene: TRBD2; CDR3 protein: CASSPTVAGNNEQFF; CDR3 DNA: TGTGCCAGCAGCCCAACCGTAGCGGGAAACAATGAGCAGTTCTTC
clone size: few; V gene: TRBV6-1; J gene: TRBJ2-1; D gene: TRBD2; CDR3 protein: CASSGVAGGPIGQFF; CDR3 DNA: TGTGCCAGCAGTGGGGTAGCGGGAGGGCCGATAGGGCAGTTCTTC
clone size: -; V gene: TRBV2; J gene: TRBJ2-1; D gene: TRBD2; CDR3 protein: CASRPGLALNEQFF; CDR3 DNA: TGTGCCAGCAGGCCGGGACTAGCGTTGAATGAGCAGTTCTTC
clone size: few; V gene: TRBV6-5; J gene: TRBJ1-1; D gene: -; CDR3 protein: CASTPYLHTEAFF; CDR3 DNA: TGTGCCAGCACCCCCTACCTACACACTGAAGCTTTCTTT
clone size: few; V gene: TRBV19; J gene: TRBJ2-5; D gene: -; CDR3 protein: CASSIVQGEETQYF; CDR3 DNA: TGTGCCAGTAGTATCGTCCAGGGCGAAGAGACCCAGTACTTC
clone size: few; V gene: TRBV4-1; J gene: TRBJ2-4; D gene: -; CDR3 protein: CASSQGGWLAKNIQYF; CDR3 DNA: TGCGCCAGCAGCCAAGGTGGCTGGCTAGCCAAAAACATTCAGTACTTC
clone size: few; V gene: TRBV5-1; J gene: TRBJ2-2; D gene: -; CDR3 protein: CASSLEAASTGELFF; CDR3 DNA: TGCGCCAGCAGCTTGGAGGCGGCGAGCACCGGGGAGCTGTTTTTT
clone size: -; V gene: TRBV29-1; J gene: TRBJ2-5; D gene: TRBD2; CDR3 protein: CSVVASGRETQYF; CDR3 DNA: TGCAGCGTTGTGGCTAGCGGGAGGGAGACCCAGTACTTC
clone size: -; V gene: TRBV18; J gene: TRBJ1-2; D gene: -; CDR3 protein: CASSPGVTNYGYTF; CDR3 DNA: TGTGCCAGCTCACCAGGAGTAACTAACTATGGCTACACCTTC
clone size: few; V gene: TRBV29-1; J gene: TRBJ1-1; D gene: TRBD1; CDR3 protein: CSVGGQGVSEAFF; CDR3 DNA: TGCAGCGTGGGGGGTCAGGGGGTAAGTGAAGCTTTCTTT
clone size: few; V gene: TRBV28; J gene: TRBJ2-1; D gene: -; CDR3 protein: CASSLPGSYNEQFF; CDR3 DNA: TGTGCCAGCAGCCTTCCAGGGTCTTACAATGAGCAGTTCTTC
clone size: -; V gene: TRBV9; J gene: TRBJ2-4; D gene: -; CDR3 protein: CASSREAKNIQYF; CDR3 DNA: TGTGCCAGCAGCCGGGAAGCCAAAAACATTCAGTACTTC
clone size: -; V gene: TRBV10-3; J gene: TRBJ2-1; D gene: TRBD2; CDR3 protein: CAISEGTSRYNEQFF; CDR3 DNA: TGTGCCATCAGTGAAGGGACTAGCAGATACAATGAGCAGTTCTTC
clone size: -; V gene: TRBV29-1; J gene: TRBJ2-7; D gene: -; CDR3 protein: CSVEWGRRGEQYF; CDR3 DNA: TGCAGCGTTGAATGGGGCAGAAGGGGCGAGCAGTACTTC
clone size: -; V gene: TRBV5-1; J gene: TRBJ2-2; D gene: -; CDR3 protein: CASSFGNLNTGELFF; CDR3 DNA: TGCGCCAGCAGCTTCGGGAATCTTAACACCGGGGAGCTGTTTTTT
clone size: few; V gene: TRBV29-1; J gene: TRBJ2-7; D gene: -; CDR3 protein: CSVERQGIDEQYF; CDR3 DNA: TGCAGCGTTGAGAGGCAGGGGATCGACGAGCAGTACTTC
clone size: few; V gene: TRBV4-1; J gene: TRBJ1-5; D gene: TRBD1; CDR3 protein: CASSQEGGQGAWQPQHF; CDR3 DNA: TGCGCCAGCAGCCAAGAGGGGGGGCAGGGGGCTTGGCAGCCCCAGCATTTT
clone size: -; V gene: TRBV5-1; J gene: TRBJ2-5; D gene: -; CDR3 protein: CASSSQETQYF; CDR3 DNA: TGCGCCAGCAGCTCACAAGAGACCCAGTACTTC
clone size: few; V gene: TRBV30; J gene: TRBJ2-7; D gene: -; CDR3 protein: CAWSSFSYEQYF; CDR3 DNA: TGTGCCTGGAGTAGCTTCTCCTACGAGCAGTACTTC
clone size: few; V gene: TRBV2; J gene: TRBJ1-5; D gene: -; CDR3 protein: CASSVKRVNQPQHF; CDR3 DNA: TGTGCCAGCAGTGTGAAACGGGTCAATCAGCCCCAGCATTTT
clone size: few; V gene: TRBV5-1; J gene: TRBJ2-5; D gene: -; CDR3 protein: CASSNSQETQYF; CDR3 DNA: TGCGCCAGCAGCAACAGTCAAGAGACCCAGTACTTC
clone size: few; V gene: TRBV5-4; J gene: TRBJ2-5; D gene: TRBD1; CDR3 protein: CASSAQGAETQYF; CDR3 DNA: TGTGCCAGCAGCGCCCAGGGGGCCGAGACCCAGTACTTC
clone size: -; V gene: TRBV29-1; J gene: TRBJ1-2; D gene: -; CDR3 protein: CSVEVPKTSYGYTF; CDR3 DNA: TGCAGCGTTGAGGTACCGAAGACAAGCTATGGCTACACCTTC
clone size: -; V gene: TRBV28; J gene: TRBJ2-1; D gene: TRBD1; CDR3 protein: CASSPGQSHEQFF; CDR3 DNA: TGTGCCAGCAGTCCGGGACAGTCACACGAGCAGTTCTTC
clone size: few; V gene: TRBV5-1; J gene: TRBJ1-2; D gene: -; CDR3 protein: CASSSAQGIGLGYTF; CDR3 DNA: TGCGCCAGCAGCTCCGCTCAGGGGATCGGCCTTGGCTACACCTTC
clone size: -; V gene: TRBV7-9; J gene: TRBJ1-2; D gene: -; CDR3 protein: CASSLAGRGYGYTF; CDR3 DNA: TGTGCCAGCAGCTTAGCCGGCAGGGGCTATGGCTACACCTTC
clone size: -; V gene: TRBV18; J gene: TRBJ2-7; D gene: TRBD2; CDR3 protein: CASSPGLAGSDEQYF; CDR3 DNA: TGTGCCAGCTCACCCGGACTAGCGGGATCAGACGAGCAGTACTTC
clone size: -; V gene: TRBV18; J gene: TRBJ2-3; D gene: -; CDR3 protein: CASSPQGSTDTQYF; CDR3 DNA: TGTGCCAGCTCACCTCAGGGCTCCACAGATACGCAGTATTTT
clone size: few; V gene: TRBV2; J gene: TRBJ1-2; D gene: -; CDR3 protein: CASRVGALDYGYTF; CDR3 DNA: TGTGCCAGCAGAGTGGGGGCTTTGGACTATGGCTACACCTTC
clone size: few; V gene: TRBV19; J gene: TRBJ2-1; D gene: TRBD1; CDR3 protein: CASSRQGESYNEQFF; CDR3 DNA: TGTGCCAGTAGCAGACAGGGAGAATCCTACAATGAGCAGTTCTTC
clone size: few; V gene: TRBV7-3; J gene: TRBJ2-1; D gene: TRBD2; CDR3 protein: CASSFGGRYNEQFF; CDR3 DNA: TGTGCCAGCAGCTTTGGCGGGAGATACAATGAGCAGTTCTTC
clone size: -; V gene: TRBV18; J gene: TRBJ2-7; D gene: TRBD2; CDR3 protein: CASSPSSASGEYEQYF; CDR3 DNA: TGTGCCAGCTCACCATCGTCCGCTAGCGGAGAGTACGAGCAGTACTTC
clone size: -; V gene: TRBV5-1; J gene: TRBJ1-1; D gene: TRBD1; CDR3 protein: CASRGQPNTEAFF; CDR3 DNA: TGCGCCAGCAGGGGACAGCCGAACACTGAAGCTTTCTTT
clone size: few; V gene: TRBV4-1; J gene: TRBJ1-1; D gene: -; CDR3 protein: CASSQLLGHTNTEAFF; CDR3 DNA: TGCGCCAGCAGCCAATTACTGGGACACACGAACACTGAAGCTTTCTTT
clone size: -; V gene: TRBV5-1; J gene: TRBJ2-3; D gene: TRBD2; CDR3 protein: CASSLVGRITDTQYF; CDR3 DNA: TGCGCCAGCAGCTTGGTCGGGAGGATCACAGATACGCAGTATTTT
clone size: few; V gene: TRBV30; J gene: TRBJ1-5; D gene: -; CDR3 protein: CAWSYTGSSQPQHF; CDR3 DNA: TGTGCCTGGAGTTATACAGGGAGTAGCCAGCCCCAGCATTTT
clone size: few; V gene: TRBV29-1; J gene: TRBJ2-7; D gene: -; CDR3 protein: CSVVRQDYEQYF; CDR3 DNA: TGCAGCGTTGTTCGGCAGGACTACGAGCAGTACTTC
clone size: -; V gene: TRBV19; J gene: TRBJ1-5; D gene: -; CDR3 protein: CASTVFGDQPQHF; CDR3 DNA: TGTGCCAGTACCGTTTTCGGAGATCAGCCCCAGCATTTT
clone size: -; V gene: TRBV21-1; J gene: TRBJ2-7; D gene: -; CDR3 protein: CASSKDGQGIEYEQYF; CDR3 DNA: TGTGCCAGCAGCAAAGACGGCCAGGGGATAGAGTACGAGCAGTACTTC
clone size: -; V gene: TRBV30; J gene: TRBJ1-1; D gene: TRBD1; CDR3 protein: CAWTATTGTGNTEAFF; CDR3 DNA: TGTGCCTGGACTGCGACTACCGGGACAGGGAACACTGAAGCTTTCTTT
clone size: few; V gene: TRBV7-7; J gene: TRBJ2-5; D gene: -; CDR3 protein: CASSLGGTAQETQYF; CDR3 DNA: TGTGCTAGCAGCTTAGGCGGGACAGCTCAAGAGACCCAGTACTTC
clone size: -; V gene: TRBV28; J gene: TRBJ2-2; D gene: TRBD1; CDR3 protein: CATTTGERTGELFF; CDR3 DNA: TGTGCCACCACGACAGGGGAGAGAACCGGGGAGCTGTTTTTT